The 15 T cell receptor beta chains below were found in one sample sequenced in a study of T cells in Graves' hyperthyroidism and ophthalmopathy. The source material, RNA transcripts, was used to amplify TCR beta CDR3 regions. When the TCR CDR3 underwent first-round RT-PCR, the HTBI primer set was used. TCRdb called the multiplex PCR reads again in MiXCR, with one record for every CDR3 protein. The table has roughly 520,000 distinct CDR3 sequences, approximately 24% seen once. The sequenced sample was blood. These receptors were collected from a woman between 25 and 40 years old with Graves' ophthalmopathy.

As regards this clonotype: A much more abundant neighbour one base away suggests this may be a read error. J is TRBJ2-5 and V is TRBV20-1; no reliable D call. The CDR3 sequence is 10 residues long. Germline CDR1 is DFQATT and CDR2 is SNEGSKA (reference sequence). The CDR3: CSVGQETKYF. In DNA form, the CDR3 reads TGCAGTGTCGGGCAAGAGACCAAGTACTTC.

The table lists this clonotype with a few counts. The chain employs TRBV2 and TRBJ2-2, with D possibly being TRBD1 (5 bases). The length of the CDR3 is 15 residues. CDR1 is SNHLY and CDR2 is FYNNEI in the germline V gene. V lost 6 bases and J lost 5, with 16 bases in between. CDR3 sequence: CASRGRPLKTGELFF. CDR3 DNA: TGTGCCAGCAGGGGGCGGCCCCTGAAAACCGGGGAGCTGTTTTTT.

Ten or more counts support this clonotype. The V and J genes are TRBV12-3 or TRBV12-4 and TRBJ2-7; D might be TRBD1 (5 bases). The ends were cut back, 4 bases at V and 5 bases at J, with 12 bases in the middle. CDR3 length: 13 amino acids. The CDR3 region has the DNA TGTGCCAGCAGTTCGGCAGGGAACCACGAGCAGTACTTC. Protein: CASSSAGNHEQYF.

This clonotype came up many times. The rearrangement links TRBV4-2 to TRBJ2-7; 7 bases match TRBD1. The CDR3 spans 16 residues. From germline, CDR1 is LGHNA and CDR2 YNFKEQ. V lost 0 bases, J lost 3 bases, and 8 bases stayed unmatched. CDR3 region: CASSQERQGENYEQYF. DNA for the CDR3: TGTGCCAGCAGCCAAGAGAGACAGGGTGAAAACTACGAGCAGTACTTC.

This clonotype was detected ten times or more. The rearrangement joins TRBV13 to TRBJ2-7; 9 nucleotides line up with TRBD1. The CDR3 loop spans 15 amino acids. Germline CDR1 and CDR2: PRHDT and FYEKMQ (reference sequence). After removal of 3 bases from V and 3 bases from J, the junction contained 6 bases not matched to a gene. CDR3 sequence (DNA): TGTGCCAGCAGCTTTCAGCCGGGACAGGGCTACGAGCAGTACTTC. It codes for CASSFQPGQGYEQYF.

This clonotype was found many times. This chain links TRBV11-2 with TRBJ2-7; 12 positions match TRBD2. This CDR3 contains 15 residues. The V gene end was trimmed by 5 bases and the J gene end by 4 bases; junction bases not matched to a gene: 6. Germline V gives CDR1 SGHAT, CDR2 FQNNGV. The CDR3 sequence: CASSTTSGGLYEQYF. For the CDR3, the DNA is TGTGCCAGCAGCACAACTAGCGGGGGGTTGTACGAGCAGTACTTC.

This clonotype was found many times. The chain has TRBV29-1 and TRBJ1-1; 10 bases line up with TRBD1. This CDR3 is 14 amino acids long. With 2 bases clipped from V and 6 bases from J, the junction kept 6 bases outside the gene matches. Germline V gene data show CDR1 as SQVTM and CDR2 as ANQGSEA. The chain's CDR3 is CSVESGTGDPEAFF. The DNA of the CDR3 is TGCAGCGTTGAATCCGGGACAGGGGATCCTGAAGCTTTCTTT.

This clonotype was recorded at least ten times. V gene TRBV6-5 combines with J gene TRBJ1-2, with 7 bases lining up with TRBD1. This CDR3 comprises 13 residues. The V and J ends lost 2 bases and 8 bases, in that order; junction bases with no gene match: 5. From germline, CDR1 is MNHEY and CDR2 SVGAGI. The CDR3 is CASSYDRADGYTF. The CDR3, as DNA: TGTGCCAGCAGTTACGACAGGGCGGACGGCTACACCTTC.

This clonotype was seen at least ten times. This chain connects TRBV9 to TRBJ2-7; 8 bases are a match to TRBD2. After removal of 0 bases from V and 7 bases from J, the junction contained 6 bases not matched to a gene. Germline CDR1 reads SGDLS; CDR2 reads YYNGEE. The CDR3 loop spans 14 amino acids. Here the CDR3 reads CASSVGSGGAEQYF. CDR3 coding DNA: TGTGCCAGCAGCGTAGGAAGCGGGGGAGCGGAGCAGTACTTC.

In this sample, this clonotype turned up many times. J is TRBJ1-2 and V is TRBV20-1, with TRBD1 matching over 7 bases. The CDR3 runs 11 residues. Germline loops: CDR1 DFQATT, CDR2 SNEGSKA (reference sequence). The CDR3 is CKPGQSYGYTF. The CDR3 coding sequence is TGCAAACCGGGACAGAGCTATGGCTACACCTTC.

This clonotype has just a few counts. The chain couples TRBV6-1 to TRBJ2-7; D is possibly TRBD2 (5 bases). Germline CDR1 and CDR2: MNHNS and SASEGT. CDR3 length: 15 residues. V lost 0 bases to trimming and J lost 2 bases, with 11 bases between them. The CDR3 sequence is CASSEASGLTYEQYF. CDR3 nucleotide sequence: TGTGCCAGCAGTGAAGCGAGCGGACTTACCTACGAGCAGTACTTC.

The sample holds a few counts of this clonotype. The chain joins TRBV6-1 to TRBJ1-2, with no clear D. This CDR3 region has 16 residues. Germline loops: CDR1 MNHNS, CDR2 SASEGT. V lost 6 bases and J lost 7, with 24 bases in between. The CDR3 reads CASSRGGGSQDGGYTF. As DNA, the CDR3 is TGTGCCAGCAGCCGTGGAGGTGGGTCTCAGGACGGTGGCTACACCTTC.

This clonotype was recorded once. The V and J genes are TRBV6-1 and TRBJ2-7; tentatively, D is TRBD1 or TRBD2 (6 bases each). Per the germline V gene, CDR1 is MNHNS and CDR2 is SASEGT. Deletions cut 7 bases from V and 0 bases from J, with 7 bases between. The CDR3 length is 12 residues. The CDR3 loop reads CASKGGSYEQYF. The CDR3 DNA reads as TGTGCCAGCAAGGGGGGCTCCTACGAGCAGTACTTC.

In this sample, this clonotype turned up many times. The J gene is TRBJ2-5, the V gene TRBV30; the D gene is possibly TRBD2 (5 bases). Germline V lookup: CDR1 GTSNPN, CDR2 SVGIG (reference sequence). V lost 5 bases and J lost 5, with 12 bases in between. The CDR3 consists of 12 residues. The CDR3 DNA reads as TGTGCCTGGTTAAGCGGCGGGGAGACCCAGTACTTC. This codes for CAWLSGGETQYF.

The rearrangement uses TRBV2 and TRBJ2-5; D is undetermined. This CDR3 is 13 amino acids long. Per the germline V gene, CDR1 is SNHLY and CDR2 is FYNNEI. V was shortened by 8 bases and J by 1 base, with 11 bases between the two germline ends. CDR3 loop: CASVGRLQETQYF. The CDR3 nucleotides are TGTGCCAGCGTTGGAAGGCTCCAAGAGACCCAGTACTTC. Full variable domain (remainder filled in from reference TRBV2 and TRBJ2-5): EPEVTQTPSHQVTQMGQEVILRCVPISNHLYFYWYRQILGQKVEFLVSFYNNEISEKSEIFDDQFSVERPDGSNFTLKIRSTKLEDSAMYFCASVGRLQETQYFGPGTRLLVL.